The rows below give T cell receptor beta chains drawn from one sample of a study of T cell responses to AZD1222 COVID-19 vaccine. The repertoire was sequenced with immunoSEQ multiplex PCR; TCRdb's copy has only in-frame clones and lacks some. The sample consists of 60,000 to 75,000 clones, approximately 85% of them appearing once. The starting material was peripheral blood, obtained on day 0 of AZD1222 vaccination. All receptors come from an adult in good health. Each CDR3 is given with its conserved first and last residue. The D gene is left open where the match is weak. Clone size is stated in some rows and not others, as once, few, many or a class when expanded.

cdr3_nt,cdr3_aa,clone_size,d_call,v_call,j_call
TGTGCCAGCAGTTTATCGGGCCGGGGTAGTGAGCAGTACTTC,CASSLSGRGSEQYF,once,-,TRBV28,TRBJ2-7
TGTGCCAGCAGCTTAAATAAGGGAGGATACGAGCAGTACTTC,CASSLNKGGYEQYF,-,-,TRBV11-2,TRBJ2-7
TGTGCCTGGAGACGAGGGACGACTGGAAACACCATATATTTT,CAWRRGTTGNTIYF,once,-,TRBV30,TRBJ1-3
TGTGCCAGCAGTTTATTGTGGGGGGTGGGCGGACAGAGCAATCAGCCCCAGCATTTT,CASSLLWGVGGQSNQPQHF,few,-,TRBV28,TRBJ1-5
TGTGCCAGCAGCAAAGTGAATTACAGGACAGGGAGCAATCAGCCCCAGCATTTT,CASSKVNYRTGSNQPQHF,once,-,TRBV21-1,TRBJ1-5
TGTGCCAGCAGCCGACAAGCGAATTCACCCCTCCACTTT,CASSRQANSPLHF,-,-,TRBV3-1/TRBV3-2,TRBJ1-6
TGTGCCAGCAGCCGATTGCAGGGGGGGAGCAATCAGCCCCAGCATTTT,CASSRLQGGSNQPQHF,-,TRBD1,TRBV28,TRBJ1-5
TGTGCCAGCAGCTTAATTAGGGAAGCTTTCTTT,CASSLIREAFF,-,-,TRBV7-9,TRBJ1-1
TGTGCCAGCTCCCCGGGGTCTGGGGCCAACGTCCTGACTTTC,CASSPGSGANVLTF,once,-,TRBV7-3,TRBJ2-6
TGTGCCAGCAGCTTGAGACCAGATAGCAATCAGCCCCAGCATTTT,CASSLRPDSNQPQHF,-,-,TRBV5-4,TRBJ1-5
TGTGCCAGCAGCCGTACGGGGGCCCTAAACATTCAGTACTTC,CASSRTGALNIQYF,once,-,TRBV3-1/TRBV3-2,TRBJ2-4
TGTGCCAGCAGTGCCGACAGGGTCCCCTACGAGCAGTACTTC,CASSADRVPYEQYF,-,TRBD1,TRBV28,TRBJ2-7
TGTGCCACCAAAAACAGGGGGGTCTATGGCTACACCTTC,CATKNRGVYGYTF,-,TRBD1,TRBV19,TRBJ1-2
TGTGCCAGCAGTTTCGTGGTTACCGGGGAGCTGTTTTTT,CASSFVVTGELFF,-,-,TRBV27,TRBJ2-2
TGTGCCAGTAGTGCGGAAAGACAGGGGCCCCTAAACACCGGGGAGCTGTTTTTT,CASSAERQGPLNTGELFF,-,TRBD1,TRBV19,TRBJ2-2
TGTGCCAGTAGTATAGGACAGGCGCTGACTGGAAACACCATATATTTT,CASSIGQALTGNTIYF,-,-,TRBV19,TRBJ1-3
TGCGCCAGCAGCTCCGACCATAGCGGGTCCTACAATGAGCAGTTCTTC,CASSSDHSGSYNEQFF,-,TRBD2,TRBV5-1,TRBJ2-1
TGTGCCACCAGCACCGGACTAGCGGGGAACCAAGAGACCCAGTACTTC,CATSTGLAGNQETQYF,-,TRBD2,TRBV15,TRBJ2-5
TGCAGCGTTGGTTGGAAACTCTCCTACGAGCAGTACTTC,CSVGWKLSYEQYF,-,-,TRBV29-1,TRBJ2-7
TGTGCCAGCAGTAAAGGACGGAGGGAGACCCAGTACTTC,CASSKGRRETQYF,few,-,TRBV6-2/TRBV6-3,TRBJ2-5
TGTGCCAGCTCGTTTATCCGGCGGGAAGAGACCCAGTACTTC,CASSFIRREETQYF,-,-,TRBV18,TRBJ2-5
TGTGCCAGCAGCCACCCCGAGCGGGGCGAAGAGACCCAGTACTTC,CASSHPERGEETQYF,-,TRBD2,TRBV7-3,TRBJ2-5
TGTGCCAGCTCATCGGGACACCTCCAAGAGACCCAGTACTTC,CASSSGHLQETQYF,-,-,TRBV18,TRBJ2-5
TGTGCCAGCAGCCAAGATAGACAAGAAGCTTTCTTT,CASSQDRQEAFF,-,-,TRBV3-1/TRBV3-2,TRBJ1-1
TGTGCCTGGAGCCTCGGTGTGGATCAGCCCCAGCATTTT,CAWSLGVDQPQHF,once,-,TRBV30,TRBJ1-5
TGTGCCAGCAGCTTGGGGGGTTCGTCAGGAGAAAAACTGTTTTTT,CASSLGGSSGEKLFF,-,-,TRBV5-4,TRBJ1-4
TGTGCCAGCAGTTACTCAAGGGGACTACAGTTAGGCTACACCTTC,CASSYSRGLQLGYTF,-,-,TRBV6-5,TRBJ1-2
TGCAGTGCTGCAGTTGCAGATACGCAGTATTTT,CSAAVADTQYF,-,-,TRBV20-1,TRBJ2-3
TGTGCCAGCAGCCCCTCGACAGGGGCTAACTATGGCTACACCTTC,CASSPSTGANYGYTF,-,TRBD1,TRBV7-9,TRBJ1-2
TGTGCCTGGAGTGTAGGAGGGAACACTGAAGCTTTCTTT,CAWSVGGNTEAFF,once,-,TRBV30,TRBJ1-1
TGTGCCACCAGCAGAGCAGGGAATGATCAGCCCCAGCATTTT,CATSRAGNDQPQHF,-,-,TRBV15,TRBJ1-5
TGTGCCAGCAGCCTCGACAGTTCGGTCACTGAAGCTTTCTTT,CASSLDSSVTEAFF,-,-,TRBV28,TRBJ1-1
TGCAGCGCCGGGGGGCAGGGAAATCAGCCCCAGCATTTT,CSAGGQGNQPQHF,-,-,TRBV29-1,TRBJ1-5
TGTGCCAGCTGGGAGCAAACCTATGGCTACACCTTC,CASWEQTYGYTF,once,-,TRBV28,TRBJ1-2
TGTGCCAGTGGGGGGGGAGTTAGGGAGACCCAGTACTTC,CASGGGVRETQYF,few,TRBD2,TRBV19,TRBJ2-5
TGTGCCAGCAGCCCTGCTTCTGGAAACACCATATATTTT,CASSPASGNTIYF,-,-,TRBV9,TRBJ1-3
TGTGCCAGCAGTGAGATAGGTCGGACTGAAGCTTTCTTT,CASSEIGRTEAFF,-,-,TRBV25-1,TRBJ1-1
TGTGCCAGCAGCTCGAATCAGGGTTACACTGAAGCTTTCTTT,CASSSNQGYTEAFF,-,-,TRBV11-2,TRBJ1-1
TGTGCCAGCAGTTTCGTGGGAAACACTGAAGCTTTCTTT,CASSFVGNTEAFF,-,-,TRBV12-3/TRBV12-4,TRBJ1-1
TGTGCCAGCTCGGACGGTGTGGGACAGGGGAACTATGGCTACACCTTC,CASSDGVGQGNYGYTF,-,TRBD1,TRBV18,TRBJ1-2
TGTGCCAGCTCTGGAGTTCAGGGCACCTACAATGAGCAGTTCTTC,CASSGVQGTYNEQFF,-,-,TRBV18,TRBJ2-1
TGTGCCAGCAGTCTCCTTCGGGAGACCCAGTACTTC,CASSLLRETQYF,-,-,TRBV6-5,TRBJ2-5
TGTGCCAGCAGGTCCGGGACAGGGCCCTATGGCTACACCTTC,CASRSGTGPYGYTF,-,TRBD1,TRBV6-5,TRBJ1-2
TGTGCCAGCAGACTTCCCGCGCCCGTCGGCTACACCTTC,CASRLPAPVGYTF,-,-,TRBV12-3/TRBV12-4,TRBJ1-2
TGTGCCAGCAGTGAGTGGTTAACTGAAGCTTTCTTT,CASSEWLTEAFF,-,-,TRBV6-1,TRBJ1-1
TGTGCCAGCAGCGCTCCCCTCCCCACAGATACGCAGTATTTT,CASSAPLPTDTQYF,-,-,TRBV9,TRBJ2-3
TGTGCCAGCAGTTACTCTCGGGGGGGGTTGTCAGAGACCCAGTACTTC,CASSYSRGGLSETQYF,-,TRBD2,TRBV6-5,TRBJ2-5
TGTGCCAGCAGCGTGTACTTTGAGCCCCAGCATTTT,CASSVYFEPQHF,once,-,TRBV3-1/TRBV3-2,TRBJ1-5
TGCAGCGCGGTGGCAGGAGCTCTAAGGGGCAATCAGCCCCAGCATTTT,CSAVAGALRGNQPQHF,-,-,TRBV29-1,TRBJ1-5
TGTGCCAGCAGTTTCTCAGGGACTTTGGGTCAGCCCCAGCATTTT,CASSFSGTLGQPQHF,-,-,TRBV27,TRBJ1-5
TGTGCCAGCAGCCAAGATGGAGGGGCCAACTATGGCTACACCTTC,CASSQDGGANYGYTF,-,-,TRBV4-2,TRBJ1-2
TGTGCCAGCAGCTCGGATAGGGAGGGTTGGGTCTATGGCTACACCTTC,CASSSDREGWVYGYTF,-,-,TRBV5-6,TRBJ1-2
TGTGCCAGCAGGTCGATTTCTAGCGGTCGCACAGATACGCAGTATTTT,CASRSISSGRTDTQYF,-,TRBD2,TRBV5-4,TRBJ2-3